Below, 12 T cell receptor beta chains from the same sample are listed, as sequenced in a study of OX40 agonist ivuxolimab in advanced cancers. Produced via immunoSEQ multiplex PCR; TCRdb's table is partial and in-frame only. The sample holds fewer than 80,000 clones, approximately 92% seen once. The starting material was CD4+ or CD8+ T cells sorted from blood, obtained in a trial of the OX40 agonist ivuxolimab. Receptors were obtained from an adult with an advanced solid tumor such as melanoma, head and neck, liver or kidney cancer.

The chain is built from TRBV13 and TRBJ2-3, with 10 positions matching TRBD2. Germline V lookup: CDR1 PRHDT, CDR2 FYEKMQ (reference sequence). The CDR3 runs to 16 residues. V trimming: 0 bases; J trimming: 2 bases; junction bases outside the gene matches: 2. CDR3 sequence: CASSLGLAGITDTQYF. CDR3 DNA sequence: TGTGCCAGCAGCTTAGGACTAGCGGGAATCACAGATACGCAGTATTTT.

V gene TRBV27 combines with J gene TRBJ2-3, with 12 positions matching TRBD2. The V gene end was trimmed by 5 bases and the J gene end by 4 bases; junction bases not matched to a gene: 7. The germline V gene has CDR1 MNHEY and CDR2 SMNVEV (reference sequence). The CDR3 is 16 residues long. The CDR3 DNA sequence: TGTGCCAGCAGTCCTTGGACTAGCGGGATGCCAGATACGCAGTATTTT. Encoded protein: CASSPWTSGMPDTQYF.

This rearrangement joins TRBV7-6 to TRBJ2-1; 11 bases map to TRBD2. Germline V lookup: CDR1 SGHVS, CDR2 FNYEAQ. The V segment lost 5 bases and the J segment 5 bases; nucleotides outside the gene matches: 8. There are 16 residues in the CDR3. CDR3 in amino acids: CASSARGLAGHNEQFF. The CDR3 DNA is TGTGCCAGCAGCGCAAGAGGACTAGCGGGTCACAATGAGCAGTTCTTC.

The chain employs TRBV4-2 and TRBJ2-7, with D possibly being TRBD2 (6 bases). The germline V gene encodes CDR1 LGHNA and CDR2 YNFKEQ. The length of the CDR3 is 15 residues. The V end was cut by 2 bases, the J end by 2 bases, with 13 bases between. CDR3 in amino acids: CASSQPSGLTYEQYF. As DNA, the CDR3 is TGTGCCAGCAGCCAACCGAGCGGGTTGACCTACGAGCAGTACTTC.

CDR3 nucleotide sequence: TGTGCCAGCAGCTCAGAGCCAGGCGGGACAGGGGAGGGCTCACCCCTCCACTTT. Translating gives CASSSEPGGTGEGSPLHF. The V gene is TRBV21-1, the J gene TRBJ1-6; the D segment call TRBD1 is taken from the table without a DNA check. TRBV21-1 is deemed a pseudogene. The CDR3 runs to 18 residues.

The chain is built from TRBV27 and TRBJ1-5; the D is unclear. Trimming left V 3 bases short and J 3 bases short, with 12 bases between. The germline V gene has CDR1 MNHEY and CDR2 SMNVEV (reference sequence). The CDR3 is 15 residues long. The CDR3 is CASSFSLEFNQPQHF. As DNA, the CDR3 is TGTGCCAGCAGTTTTAGTTTGGAATTCAATCAGCCCCAGCATTTT.

The rearrangement uses TRBV27 and TRBJ2-7; 12 bases line up with TRBD2. The CDR3 totals 14 residues. From germline, CDR1 is MNHEY and CDR2 SMNVEV (reference sequence). With V trimmed by 5 bases and J by 3 bases, 2 bases remained unmatched. The CDR3 DNA reads as TGTGCCAGCAGTCAGGGACTAGCGGGCTACGAGCAGTACTTC. This sequence encodes CASSQGLAGYEQYF.

CDR3 sequence: CAWSAGAGANVLTF. In DNA, the CDR3 is TGTGCCTGGAGTGCAGGGGCTGGGGCCAACGTCCTGACTTTC. The chain employs TRBV30 and TRBJ2-6, with D perhaps TRBD1 (6 bases). CDR3 length: 14 residues. Trimming took 1 base from V and 2 from J, leaving 6 bases between them. The V gene's germline CDR1 is GTSNPN and CDR2 SVGIG (reference sequence).

This chain links TRBV2 with TRBJ2-1; D gene uncertain. From germline, CDR1 is SNHLY and CDR2 FYNNEI. Trimming removed 4 bases at V and 6 bases at J, with 1 base between. There are 10 residues in the CDR3. For the CDR3, the DNA is TGTGCCAGCAGTGTCAATGAGCAGTTCTTC. It encodes CASSVNEQFF.

This clone was counted a single time. V and J are TRBV7-8 and TRBJ2-5, with 8 nucleotides matching TRBD2. This CDR3 is built from 17 residues. Unmatched junction bases numbered 11, after V lost 3 bases and J lost 2 bases. Germline-derived CDR1 and CDR2 are SGHVS and FQNEAQ. The CDR3: CASSLGLAGRLQETQYF. CDR3 bases: TGTGCCAGCAGCTTGGGCCTAGCGGGCAGGCTACAAGAGACCCAGTACTTC.

The V gene is TRBV6-6, the J gene TRBJ1-4, with D possibly being TRBD1 (6 bases). The CDR3 spans 14 residues. CDR1 MNHNY and CDR2 SVGAGI come from the germline V gene (reference sequence). V dropped 4 bases and J dropped 6 bases, with 12 bases sitting between them. The CDR3 bases are TGTGCCAGCAGTTTAGGGGGTGGCTATGAAAAACTGTTTTTT. Translation gives CASSLGGGYEKLFF.

The genes are TRBV21-1 and TRBJ2-1; no check of the table's D call, TRBD1, against the DNA was made. TRBV21-1 is flagged as a pseudogene. The CDR3 is 15 amino acids. CDR3 DNA sequence: TGTGCCAGCGTGGACAGGGCACGGTTAGTCAATGAGCAGTTCTTC. It yields the protein CASVDRARLVNEQFF.